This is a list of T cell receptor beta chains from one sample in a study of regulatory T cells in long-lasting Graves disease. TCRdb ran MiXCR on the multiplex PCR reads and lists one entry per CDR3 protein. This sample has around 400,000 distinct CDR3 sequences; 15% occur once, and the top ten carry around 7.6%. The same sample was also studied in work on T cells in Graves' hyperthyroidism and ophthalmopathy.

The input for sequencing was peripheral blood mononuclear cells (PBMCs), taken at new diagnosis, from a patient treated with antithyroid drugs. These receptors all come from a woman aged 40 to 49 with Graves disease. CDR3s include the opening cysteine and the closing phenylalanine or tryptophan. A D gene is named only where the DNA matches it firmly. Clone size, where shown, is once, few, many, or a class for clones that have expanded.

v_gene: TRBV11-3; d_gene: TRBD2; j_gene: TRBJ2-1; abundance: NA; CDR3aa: CASRPGGASGRYNEQFF; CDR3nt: TGTGCCAGCAGACCCGGGGGGGCTAGCGGGCGTTACAATGAGCAGTTCTTC
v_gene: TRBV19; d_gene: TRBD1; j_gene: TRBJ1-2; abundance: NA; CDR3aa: CASSARKGQGAHNYGYTF; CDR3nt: TGTGCCAGTAGTGCCCGGAAGGGACAGGGGGCGCATAACTATGGCTACACCTTC
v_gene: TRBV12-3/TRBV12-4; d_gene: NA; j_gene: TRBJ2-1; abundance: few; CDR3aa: CASSSSDEQFF; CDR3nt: TGTGCCAGCAGTTCCTCCGATGAGCAGTTCTTC
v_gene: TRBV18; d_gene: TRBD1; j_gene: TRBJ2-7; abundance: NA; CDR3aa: CASSPRQGTFFSYEQYF; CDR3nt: TGTGCCAGCTCACCTAGACAGGGTACCTTTTTTTCCTACGAGCAGTACTTC
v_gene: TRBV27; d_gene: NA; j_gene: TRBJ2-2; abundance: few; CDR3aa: CASSLHIYRENTGELFF; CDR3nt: TGTGCCAGCAGTCTCCACATTTACAGGGAGAACACCGGGGAGCTGTTTTTT
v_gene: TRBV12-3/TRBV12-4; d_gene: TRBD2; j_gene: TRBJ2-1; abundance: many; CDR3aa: CASSTWTSSSYNEQFF; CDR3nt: TGTGCCAGCAGTACCTGGACTAGCAGTTCCTACAATGAGCAGTTCTTC
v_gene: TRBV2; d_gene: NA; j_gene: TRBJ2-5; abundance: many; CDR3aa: CASSVERGETQYF; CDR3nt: TGTGCCAGCAGTGTCGAGAGGGGAGAGACCCAGTACTTC
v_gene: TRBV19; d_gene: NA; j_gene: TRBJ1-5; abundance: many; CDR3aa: CASSPGTAWPSNQPQHF; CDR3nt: TGTGCCAGTAGTCCGGGCACCGCCTGGCCTAGCAATCAGCCCCAGCATTTT
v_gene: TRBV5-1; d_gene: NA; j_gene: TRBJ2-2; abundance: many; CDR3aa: CASSFGTVTTGELFF; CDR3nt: TGCGCCAGCAGCTTCGGGACGGTCACAACCGGGGAGCTGTTTTTT
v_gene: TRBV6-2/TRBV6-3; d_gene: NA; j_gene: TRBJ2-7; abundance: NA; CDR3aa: CASSYSQQFEPYEQYF; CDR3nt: TGTGCCAGCAGTTACTCTCAACAATTCGAACCCTACGAGCAGTACTTC
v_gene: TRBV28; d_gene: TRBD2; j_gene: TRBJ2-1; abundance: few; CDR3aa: CASSSPWASGSHGDEQFF; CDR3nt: TGTGCCAGCAGTTCACCGTGGGCTAGCGGGAGCCATGGGGATGAGCAGTTCTTC
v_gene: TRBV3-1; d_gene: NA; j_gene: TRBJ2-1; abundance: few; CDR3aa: CASSQEGPWTWELQSSYNEQFF; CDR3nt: TGTGCCAGCAGCCAAGAGGGGCCGTGGACTTGGGAGTTACAAAGCTCCTACAATGAGCAGTTCTTC
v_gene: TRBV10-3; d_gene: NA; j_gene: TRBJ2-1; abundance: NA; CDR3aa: CAISEQANEQFF; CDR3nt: TGTGCCATCAGTGAGCAGGCGAATGAGCAGTTCTTC
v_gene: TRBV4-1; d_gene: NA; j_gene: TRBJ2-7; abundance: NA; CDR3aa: CASSQEIGEWEQYF; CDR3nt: TGCGCCAGCAGCCAAGAGATAGGGGAGTGGGAGCAGTACTTC